This record covers a single TCR beta chain. Its antigen is unknown. Trimming took off 0 bases at V and 4 bases at J, with 10 bases between the two ends. This CDR3 has 14 amino acids. Germline lookup yields CDR1 PRHDT and CDR2 FYEKMQ (reference sequence). This sample was taken from a study of cytomegalovirus exposure and HLA in healthy donors. In the PCR, 60 Vbeta and 13 Jbeta primers were used. Some clones are missing from TCRdb's copy, which holds only in-frame ones; the method was immunoSEQ multiplex PCR. The repertoire holds about 160,000 clones, with 80% to 90% as singletons. General study results and limits: A missense variant in DCLRE1C was later tied to TCR beta V- and J-gene trimming. Clonal expansion was found to be greater in HLA-associated TCR beta chains than in equally common others in a later analysis.

Everyone who donated was a healthy bone marrow donor. Unrecorded immune exposure was likely among donors, who were nominally healthy when sampled. The source material was PBMCs. The sequence was collected from a man aged 45-60 years in good health and CMV-seropositive. The gene calls are TRBV13 and TRBJ2-7; TRBD2 might be the D (6 bases). CDR3 DNA: TGTGCCAGCAGCTTAGGCGGGACTGATTACGAGCAGTACTTC. Translation gives CASSLGGTDYEQYF.